These 3 T cell receptor beta chains were sequenced from one sample in a study of blood T cells in healthy people across ages. For the second PCR, which ran for about 6 to 11 cycles, a sample-barcoded 5' primer and a J-beta primer mix were used. TCRdb reprocessed the 5' RACE reads with MiXCR, giving one entry per CDR3 protein. This table has hundreds of thousands of distinct CDR3 sequences, approximately 25% appearing once. A further study also used this sample, focusing on T cells of mothers and their children.

Sample: blood. Receptors originate from a boy younger than 18 in good health.

A word on this clonotype: One end of the junction fails to match germline, which may point to a read error. The chain has TRBV11-1 and TRBJ2-5, with unresolved D. The CDR3 is made up of 14 amino acids. Germline CDR1 SGHAT, CDR2 FQDESV (reference sequence). The DNA for the CDR3 is TGTGCCAGCAGCCCTGTGCTGAACCAAGAGACCCAGTGCTTC. It yields the protein CASSPVLNQETQCF.

The V gene is TRBV7-9, the J gene TRBJ2-3, with D perhaps matching TRBD1 (6 bases). This CDR3 contains 15 residues. The germline gives CDR1 SEHNR, CDR2 FQNEAQ (reference sequence). Trimming shortened V by 5 bases and J by 2 bases, and 14 bases separated the two germline ends. In DNA, the CDR3 is TGTGCCAGCAGCCCCCGGGACATCAACACAGATACGCAGTATTTT. It yields the protein CASSPRDINTDTQYF.

The gene calls are TRBV28 and TRBJ2-5; perhaps TRBD2 as D (6 bases). The CDR3 runs 17 residues. V lost 3 bases and J lost 3, with 20 bases in between. Germline-derived CDR1 and CDR2 are MDHEN and SYDVKM. This CDR3 is CASSLIQVGDSEETQYF. CDR3 coding DNA: TGTGCCAGCAGTTTGATACAGGTGGGGGACTCAGAAGAGACCCAGTACTTC.